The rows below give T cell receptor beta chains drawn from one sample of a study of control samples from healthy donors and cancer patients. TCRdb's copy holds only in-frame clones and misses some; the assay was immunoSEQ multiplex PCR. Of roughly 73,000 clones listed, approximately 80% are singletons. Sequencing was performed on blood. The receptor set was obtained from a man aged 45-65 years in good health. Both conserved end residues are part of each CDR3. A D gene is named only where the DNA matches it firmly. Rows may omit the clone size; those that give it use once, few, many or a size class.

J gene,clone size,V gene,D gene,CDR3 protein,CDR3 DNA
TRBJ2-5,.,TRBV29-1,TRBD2,CSLREVGETQYF,TGCAGCTTGCGGGAGGTCGGGGAGACCCAGTACTTC
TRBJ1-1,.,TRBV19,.,CASSEEVGEAFF,TGTGCCAGTAGTGAGGAGGTGGGGGAGGCTTTCTTT
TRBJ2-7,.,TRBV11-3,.,CASSLVGLGYEQYF,TGTGCCAGCAGCTTAGTCGGACTTGGCTACGAGCAGTACTTC
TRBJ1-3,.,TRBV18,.,CASSGISGNTIYF,TGTGCCAGCTCCGGGATCTCTGGAAACACCATATATTTT
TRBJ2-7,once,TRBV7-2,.,CASSPRGDEQYF,TGTGCCAGCAGCCCGCGGGGTGACGAGCAGTACTTC
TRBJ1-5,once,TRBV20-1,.,CSASAVGGSNQPQHF,TGCAGTGCTAGTGCCGTTGGGGGTAGCAATCAGCCCCAGCATTTT
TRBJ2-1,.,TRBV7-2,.,CASSDRVNEQFF,TGTGCCAGCAGCGATAGGGTGAATGAGCAGTTCTTC
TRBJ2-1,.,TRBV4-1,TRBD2,CASSQSGADYNEQFF,TGCGCCAGCAGCCAGAGCGGGGCGGATTACAATGAGCAGTTCTTC
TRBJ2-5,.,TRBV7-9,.,CASSFIRSQGGQETQYF,TGTGCCAGCAGCTTTATCCGTTCCCAGGGGGGGCAAGAGACCCAGTACTTC
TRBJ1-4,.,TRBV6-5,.,CASSRWTDVNEKLFF,TGTGCCAGCAGCAGATGGACGGATGTTAATGAAAAACTGTTTTTT
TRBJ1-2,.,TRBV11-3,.,CASSQLRSGYGYTF,TGTGCCAGCAGCCAACTGAGGAGCGGCTATGGCTACACCTTC
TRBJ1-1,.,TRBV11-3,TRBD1,CASSFGQVNTEAFF,TGTGCCAGCAGCTTTGGACAGGTGAACACTGAAGCTTTCTTT
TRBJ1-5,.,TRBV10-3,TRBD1,CAISVTGDNQPQHF,TGTGCCATCAGCGTAACAGGGGACAATCAGCCCCAGCATTTT
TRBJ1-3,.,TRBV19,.,CASSSTGISGNTIYF,TGTGCCAGTAGTTCAACGGGAATTTCTGGAAACACCATATATTTT
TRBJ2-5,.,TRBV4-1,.,CASRPDSAGETQYF,TGCGCCAGCAGACCGGACTCCGCAGGGGAGACCCAGTACTTC
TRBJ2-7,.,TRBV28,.,CASISSGSSYEQYF,TGTGCCAGCATCTCTTCGGGGAGCTCCTACGAGCAGTACTTC
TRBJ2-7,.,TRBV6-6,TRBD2,CASRQTSGSVYEQYF,TGTGCCAGCAGACAGACTAGCGGGAGTGTGTACGAGCAGTACTTC
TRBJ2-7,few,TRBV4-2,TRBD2,CASSQSSGRGPYEQYF,TGTGCCAGCAGCCAATCTAGCGGGAGAGGGCCCTACGAGCAGTACTTC
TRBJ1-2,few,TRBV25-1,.,CASSESVGGLGTAAGYTF,TGTGCCAGCAGTGAATCTGTAGGGGGATTGGGAACCGCGGCAGGCTACACCTTC
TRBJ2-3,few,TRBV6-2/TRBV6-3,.,CASSYDRTTADTQYF,TGTGCCAGCAGTTATGATAGGACAACTGCAGATACGCAGTATTTT
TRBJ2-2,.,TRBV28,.,CASTLFGALTGELFF,TGTGCCAGCACCCTTTTTGGGGCGTTGACCGGGGAGCTGTTTTTT
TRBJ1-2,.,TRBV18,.,CASSPPTGHYGYTF,TGTGCCAGCTCACCACCGACAGGACACTATGGCTACACCTTC
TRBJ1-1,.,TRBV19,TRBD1,CATAQGGAGEAFF,TGTGCCACCGCCCAGGGGGGCGCGGGTGAAGCTTTCTTT
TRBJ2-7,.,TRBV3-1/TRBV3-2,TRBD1,CASSQDVQGAHYEQYF,TGTGCCAGCAGCCAAGATGTGCAGGGGGCCCACTACGAGCAGTACTTC
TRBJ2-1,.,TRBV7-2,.,CASSLVQGSYNEQFF,TGTGCCAGCAGCTTAGTGCAGGGCTCCTACAATGAGCAGTTCTTC
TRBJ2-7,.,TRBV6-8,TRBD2,CASRSSGRDYEQYF,TGTGCCAGCAGATCTAGCGGGAGGGACTACGAGCAGTACTTC
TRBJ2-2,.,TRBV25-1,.,CASSELVNTGELFF,TGTGCCAGCAGTGAATTGGTCAACACCGGGGAGCTGTTTTTT
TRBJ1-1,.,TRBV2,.,CASSYERGNTEAFF,TGTGCCAGCAGTTACGAGAGAGGGAACACTGAAGCTTTCTTT
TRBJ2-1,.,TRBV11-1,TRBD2,CASSAKLAVYNEQFF,TGTGCCAGCAGCGCGAAACTAGCGGTTTACAATGAGCAGTTCTTC
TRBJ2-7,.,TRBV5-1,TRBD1,CASSFRQGFSYEQYF,TGCGCCAGCAGCTTTCGACAGGGGTTCTCCTACGAGCAGTACTTC
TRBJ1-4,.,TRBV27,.,CASSPGEGEKLFF,TGTGCCAGCAGTCCAGGGGAGGGGGAAAAACTGTTTTTT
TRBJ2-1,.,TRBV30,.,CAWSVDGEQFF,TGTGCCTGGAGTGTAGACGGTGAGCAGTTCTTC